This is a list of T cell receptor beta chains from one sample in a study of T cell responses to AZD1222 COVID-19 vaccine. Assay used: immunoSEQ multiplex PCR; TCRdb lists only in-frame clones, some missing. The data contain approximately 44,000 clones, roughly 75% of them singletons. The sample in question was peripheral blood, obtained on day 0 of AZD1222 vaccination. Source of these receptors: an adult in good health. Each CDR3 is given with its conserved first and last residue. Each record gives: clone size, J gene, V gene, CDR3 protein. Size values are once, few and many counts, or a class for expanded clones, and some rows have none.

>NA|TRBJ1-1|TRBV6-5
CASRGRGGSTEAFF
>NA|TRBJ2-5|TRBV7-2
CASSLTSMETQYF
>once|TRBJ1-6|TRBV5-1
CASSLDSRGLGSPLHF
>NA|TRBJ1-2|TRBV24-1
CATSESPGTGSDGYTF
>NA|TRBJ2-3|TRBV7-3
CASSSREGGTDTQYF
>NA|TRBJ1-1|TRBV7-3
CASSFDRINTEAFF
>NA|TRBJ1-1|TRBV5-6
CASSRGQLNTEAFF
>NA|TRBJ1-1|TRBV6-5
CASRLYRNTEAFF
>NA|TRBJ1-2|TRBV5-1
CASSLSDSDYGYTF
>once|TRBJ2-7|TRBV7-9
CASSSGTGGSAPAYF
>NA|TRBJ2-5|TRBV6-2/TRBV6-3
CASSYGQETQYF
>NA|TRBJ1-2|TRBV28
CASSLRDRGGYTF
>NA|TRBJ2-6|TRBV28
CASSLEGAIGANVLTF
>few|TRBJ2-1|TRBV10-3
CAISEPSGGNLGGSYNEQFF
>NA|TRBJ1-2|TRBV14
CASSQVAGANYGYTF
>NA|TRBJ1-6|TRBV3-1/TRBV3-2
CASSQGGGSYNSPLHF
>NA|TRBJ1-1|TRBV6-2/TRBV6-3
CASSYLQGHSTEAFF
>NA|TRBJ1-3|TRBV9
CASSEQGPIGNTIYF
>NA|TRBJ1-2|TRBV4-1
CASSQDEGYRSRSNYGYTF
>few|TRBJ1-5|TRBV19
CASSITSTGNQPQHF
>NA|TRBJ1-1|TRBV7-9
CASSLVTGGPNTEAFF
>NA|TRBJ2-5|TRBV4-2
CASSQGSWEPAGGVGEIQYF
>NA|TRBJ1-6|TRBV5-6
CASSLGLPSYNSPLHF
>few|TRBJ2-7|TRBV20-1
CSARLEYEQYF
>NA|TRBJ1-2|TRBV7-2
CASSLGQGTMGYTF
>NA|TRBJ1-5|TRBV9
CASSQGAGNQPQHF
>NA|TRBJ1-5|TRBV7-8
CASSSLQGFSNQPQHF
>NA|TRBJ1-5|TRBV6-5
CASSYDPQVQPQHF
>once|TRBJ1-1|TRBV19
CASIRQGTMTEAFF
>few|TRBJ2-7|TRBV2
CASSPQGGPYEQYF
>NA|TRBJ1-6|TRBV5-4
CASSFGTGKNSPLHF
>NA|TRBJ2-7|TRBV4-2
CASSLDSSYEQYF
>NA|TRBJ1-2|TRBV6-5
CASSTTGVGNYGYTF
>NA|TRBJ2-5|TRBV5-4
CASSPQRAAVGETQYF
>NA|TRBJ2-3|TRBV5-6
CASSFGQSTDTQYF
>NA|TRBJ1-2|TRBV5-1
CASSLGERYGYTF
>few|TRBJ2-3|TRBV12-5
CASGLTGQGADTQYF
>NA|TRBJ1-1|TRBV10-3
CATAGPDLNTEAFF
>NA|TRBJ1-5|TRBV19
CASSRRTGSNVHSNQPQHF
>NA|TRBJ2-1|TRBV11-2
CASSHLEFIDNEQFF
>NA|TRBJ1-5|TRBV3-1/TRBV3-2
CASSQGEQPQHF
>NA|TRBJ2-7|TRBV5-6
CASSLVGDEQYF
>NA|TRBJ2-2|TRBV4-1
CASSQDRANTGELFF
>few|TRBJ1-3|TRBV28
CASSLLGLNTIYF
>NA|TRBJ1-5|TRBV7-2
CASSSEWVGQPQHF
>NA|TRBJ2-5|TRBV24-1
CATSRGARETQYF
>NA|TRBJ2-2|TRBV5-1
CASSSYSNTGELFF
>NA|TRBJ1-3|TRBV28
CASSFSGRLISGNTIYF
>few|TRBJ2-7|TRBV5-1
CASSLARSSYEQYF
>NA|TRBJ2-2|TRBV7-2
CASSLFLVSRVEAGELFF
>once|TRBJ2-5|TRBV28
CASSLSWEETQYF